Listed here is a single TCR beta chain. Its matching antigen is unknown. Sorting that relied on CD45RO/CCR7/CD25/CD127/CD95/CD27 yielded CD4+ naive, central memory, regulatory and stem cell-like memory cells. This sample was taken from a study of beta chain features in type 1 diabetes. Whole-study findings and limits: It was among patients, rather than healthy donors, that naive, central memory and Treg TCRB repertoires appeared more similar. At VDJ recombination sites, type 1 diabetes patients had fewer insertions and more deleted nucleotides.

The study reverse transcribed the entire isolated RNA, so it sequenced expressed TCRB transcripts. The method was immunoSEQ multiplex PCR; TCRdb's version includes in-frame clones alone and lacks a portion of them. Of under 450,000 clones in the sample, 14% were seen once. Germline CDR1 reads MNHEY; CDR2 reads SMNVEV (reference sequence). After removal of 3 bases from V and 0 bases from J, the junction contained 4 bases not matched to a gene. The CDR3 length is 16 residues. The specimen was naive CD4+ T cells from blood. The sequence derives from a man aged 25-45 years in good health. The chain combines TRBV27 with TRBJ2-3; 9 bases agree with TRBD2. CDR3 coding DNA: TGTGCCAGCAGTTTGGCGGGAGGGTCTAGCACAGATACGCAGTATTTT. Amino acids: CASSLAGGSSTDTQYF.